Following are 6 T cell receptor beta chains from one sample sequenced in a study of read filtering for tumor transcriptome and immune sequencing. Molecular barcoded adaptors covering alpha/delta and beta/gamma chains were used on 400 to 450 ng RNA. Each CDR3 protein gets one entry after TCRdb re-called the reads with MiXCR. The sample has 62,000 or so distinct CDR3 sequences, 20% to 25% seen once; the top ten hold about 18%. Sample: a population of CD138-negative cells sorted from bone marrow. The source is a donor aged 40 or older with multiple myeloma.

This clonotype was counted at least ten times. The chain uses TRBV29-1 and TRBJ1-1; TRBD1 aligns across 9 bases. Germline V lookup: CDR1 SQVTM, CDR2 ANQGSEA. With 6 bases clipped from V and 5 bases from J, the junction kept 7 bases outside the gene matches. The CDR3 contains 13 residues. This CDR3 is CSVFTGGWTEAFF. The DNA of the CDR3 is TGCAGCGTCTTTACAGGGGGCTGGACTGAAGCTTTCTTT. The whole variable domain, remainder taken from reference TRBV29-1 and TRBJ1-1, is SAVISQKPSRDICQRGTSLTIQCQVDSQVTMMFWYRQQPGQSLTLIATANQGSEATYESGFVIDKFPISRPNLTFSTLTVSNMSPEDSSIYLCSVFTGGWTEAFFGQGTRLTVV.

This clonotype appeared many times. V and J are TRBV2 and TRBJ2-3; D possibly corresponds to TRBD2 (6 bases). The CDR3 has 14 residues. V lost 3 bases and J 2 bases, leaving 9 bases between the germline ends. Germline assignment: CDR1 SNHLY and CDR2 FYNNEI. CDR3 in DNA: TGTGCCAGCAGTGATGTAGCGGACACAGATACGCAGTATTTT. Translating gives CASSDVADTDTQYF.

In its sample, this clonotype was seen many times. The gene calls are TRBV7-8 and TRBJ2-2; 7 nucleotides agree with TRBD1. This CDR3 contains 14 residues. CDR1 is SGHVS and CDR2 is FQNEAQ in the germline V gene. Germline trimming cut 4 bases from V and 5 bases from J; bases unmatched to any gene: 4. The CDR3 DNA sequence: TGTGCCAGCAGCTCCCTCAGGGGGACCGGGGAGCTGTTTTTT. Amino acid sequence: CASSSLRGTGELFF.

In its sample, this clonotype ranks as large (0.1 to 1%). The chain employs TRBV27 and TRBJ2-1; D remains unclear. V was clipped by 2 bases and J by 6 bases, with 11 bases between them. Germline lookup yields CDR1 MNHEY and CDR2 SMNVEV (reference sequence). CDR3 length equals 14 residues. The CDR3 nucleotides read TGTGCCAGCAGTTTAAAGGCCAGTACCAATGAGCAGTTCTTC. It codes for CASSLKASTNEQFF.

This clonotype turned up a few times. J is TRBJ1-1 and V is TRBV5-1; a possible D gene is TRBD1 (6 bases). V dropped 3 bases and J dropped 8 bases, with 11 bases sitting between them. CDR1 and CDR2 from the germline V gene are SGHRS and YFSETQ. CDR3 length: 12 amino acids. The CDR3 nucleotides are TGCGCCAGCAGCTCACAACAGGGAGAAGCTTTCTTT. As protein: CASSSQQGEAFF.

About this clonotype itself: A far larger clone is off by one base, so a read error is likely. This chain joins TRBV11-3 and TRBJ2-1, with 8 nucleotides matching TRBD2. The germline CDR1 and CDR2 sequences are SGHNT and YENEEA. There are 15 residues in the CDR3. The V segment lost 10 bases and the J segment 4 bases; nucleotides outside the gene matches: 12. This CDR3 is CANTPELAAYNEQFF. Here the CDR3 DNA reads TGTGCCAACACCCCCGAACTAGCGGCTTACAATGAGCAGTTCTTC.